Given below is one T cell receptor beta chain in context. Its specificity is not known. The data were taken from a study of naive and memory T cell subsets. Study-wide findings and caveats: This RNA-based method may be sensitive to activation-related transcript changes.

A UMI-containing oligonucleotide was joined by 3' ligation to the TCR cDNA template. RNA was extracted from under 3 ml of whole blood of healthy adults. Ligated cDNA underwent four rounds of PCR with nested alpha and beta constant region primers and SP2. For blood and skin samples, reverse transcription used TCR alpha and beta constant primers. TCRdb reanalysed the 5' RACE reads using MiXCR and keeps one entry per CDR3 protein. The sample contains about 56,000 distinct CDR3 sequences, less than 10% of which appear only once. The sequence was obtained from a female donor in good health.

The CDR3 loop is CASSLEMGQGDYEQYF. The CDR3 DNA sequence: TGTGCCAGCAGCTTAGAGATGGGACAGGGCGACTACGAGCAGTACTTC. The chain employs TRBV11-3 and TRBJ2-7; 9 bases map to TRBD1. Germline lookup yields CDR1 SGHNT and CDR2 YENEEA. The CDR3 loop spans 16 amino acids. J gave up 3 bases and V 0 bases, and 6 bases lay outside the gene matches.